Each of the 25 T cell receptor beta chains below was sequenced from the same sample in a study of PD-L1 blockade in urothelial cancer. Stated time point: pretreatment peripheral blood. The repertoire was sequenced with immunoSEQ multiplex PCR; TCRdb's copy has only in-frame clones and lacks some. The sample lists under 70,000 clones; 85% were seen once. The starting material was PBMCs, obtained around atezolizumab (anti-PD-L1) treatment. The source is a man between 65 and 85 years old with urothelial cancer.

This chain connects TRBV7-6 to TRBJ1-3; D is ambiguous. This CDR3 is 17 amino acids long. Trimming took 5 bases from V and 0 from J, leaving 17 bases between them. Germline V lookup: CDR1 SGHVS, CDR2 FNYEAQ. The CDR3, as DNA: TGTGCCAGCAGCCCCGCGGCGGGCGTACTCTCTGGAAACACCATATATTTT. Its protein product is CASSPAAGVLSGNTIYF. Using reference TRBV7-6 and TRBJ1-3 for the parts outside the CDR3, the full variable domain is GAGVSQSPRYKVTKRGQDVALRCDPISGHVSLYWYRQALGQGPEFLTYFNYEAQQDKSGLPNDRFSAERPEGSISTLTIQRTEQRDSAMYRCASSPAAGVLSGNTIYFGEGSWLTVV.

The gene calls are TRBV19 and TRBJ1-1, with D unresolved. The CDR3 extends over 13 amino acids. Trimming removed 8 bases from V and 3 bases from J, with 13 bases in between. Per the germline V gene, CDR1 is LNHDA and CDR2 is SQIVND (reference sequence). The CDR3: CASYSGVDTEAFF. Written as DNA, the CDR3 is TGTGCCAGTTACTCCGGGGTGGACACTGAAGCTTTCTTT.

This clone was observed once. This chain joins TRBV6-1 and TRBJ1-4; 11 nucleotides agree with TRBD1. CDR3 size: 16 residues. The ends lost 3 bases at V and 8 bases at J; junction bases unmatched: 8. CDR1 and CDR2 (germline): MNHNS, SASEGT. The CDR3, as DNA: TGTGCCAGCAGTGAGGAAGGGGGGACAGGGGGGGAAAAACTGTTTTTT. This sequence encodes CASSEEGGTGGEKLFF.

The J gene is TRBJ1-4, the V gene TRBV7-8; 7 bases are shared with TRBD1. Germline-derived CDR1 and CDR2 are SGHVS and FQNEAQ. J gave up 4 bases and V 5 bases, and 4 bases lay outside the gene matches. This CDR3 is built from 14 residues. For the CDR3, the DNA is TGTGCCAGCAGCCCCAGGGGGAGTAATGAAAAACTGTTTTTT. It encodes CASSPRGSNEKLFF.

The CDR3 DNA reads as TGTGCCAGCAGTGGGGACTGGCAAAGATACGCGTATTTT. Translated: CASSGDWQRYAYF. The V call is TRBV6-1, the J call TRBJ2-3; perhaps TRBD2 as D (6 bases). The CDR3 covers 13 residues. V was cut by 4 bases and J by 14 bases, with 19 bases left in between. From germline, CDR1 is MNHNS and CDR2 SASEGT.

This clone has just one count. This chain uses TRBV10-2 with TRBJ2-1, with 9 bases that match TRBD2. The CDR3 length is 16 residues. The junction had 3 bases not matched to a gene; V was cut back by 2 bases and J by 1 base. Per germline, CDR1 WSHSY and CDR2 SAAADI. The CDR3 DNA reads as TGCGCCAGCAGTGAGGTGCTAGCGGGATCCTACAATGAGCAGTTCTTC. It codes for CASSEVLAGSYNEQFF.

The CDR3, as DNA: TGCGCCAGCAGCTTGGTCCCCGGGACTAGCGGGAGACCGCCACCCTACAATGAGCAGTTCTTC. Translation gives CASSLVPGTSGRPPPYNEQFF. This rearrangement joins TRBV5-1 to TRBJ2-1; 14 bases map to TRBD2. This CDR3 is built from 21 residues. Germline V CDR1 and CDR2: SGHRS, YFSETQ. Trimming took 0 bases from V and 2 from J; bases not matched to a gene: 13. Supplemented by reference TRBV5-1 and TRBJ2-1, the full variable domain reads KAGVTQTPRYLIKTRGQQVTLSCSPISGHRSVSWYQQTPGQGLQFLFEYFSETQRNKGNFPGRFSGRQFSNSRSEMNVSTLELGDSALYLCASSLVPGTSGRPPPYNEQFFGPGTRLTVL.

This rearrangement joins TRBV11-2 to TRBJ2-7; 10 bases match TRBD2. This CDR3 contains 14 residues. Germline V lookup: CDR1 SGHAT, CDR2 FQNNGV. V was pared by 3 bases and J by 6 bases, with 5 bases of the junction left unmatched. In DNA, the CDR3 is TGTGCCAGCAGCTTTAATCTAGCGGGAGCCGAGCAGTACTTC. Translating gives CASSFNLAGAEQYF.

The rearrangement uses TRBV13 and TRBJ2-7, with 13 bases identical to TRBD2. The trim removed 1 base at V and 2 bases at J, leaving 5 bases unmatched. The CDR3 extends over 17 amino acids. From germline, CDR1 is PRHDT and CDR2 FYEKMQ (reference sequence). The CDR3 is CASSLVGLAGTAYEQYF. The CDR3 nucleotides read TGTGCCAGCAGCTTAGTGGGACTAGCGGGAACCGCCTACGAGCAGTACTTC. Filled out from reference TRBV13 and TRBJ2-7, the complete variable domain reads AAGVIQSPRHLIKEKRETATLKCYPIPRHDTVYWYQQGPGQDPQFLISFYEKMQSDKGSIPDRFSAQQFSDYHSELNMSSLELGDSALYFCASSLVGLAGTAYEQYFGPGTRLTVT.

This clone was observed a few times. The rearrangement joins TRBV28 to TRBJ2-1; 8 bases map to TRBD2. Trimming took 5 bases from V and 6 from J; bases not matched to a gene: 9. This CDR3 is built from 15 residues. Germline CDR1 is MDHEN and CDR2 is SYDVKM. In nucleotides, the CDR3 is TGTGCCAGCAGTCCCCCGGGACTAGTAGGCAATGAGCAGTTCTTC. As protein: CASSPPGLVGNEQFF.

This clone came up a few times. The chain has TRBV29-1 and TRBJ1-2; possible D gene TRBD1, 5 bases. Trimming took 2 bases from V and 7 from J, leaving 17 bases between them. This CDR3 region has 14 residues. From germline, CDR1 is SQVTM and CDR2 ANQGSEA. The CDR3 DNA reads TGCAGCGTTGAAAAATTAAGGGGTAACAGTGGCTACACCTTC. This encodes CSVEKLRGNSGYTF.

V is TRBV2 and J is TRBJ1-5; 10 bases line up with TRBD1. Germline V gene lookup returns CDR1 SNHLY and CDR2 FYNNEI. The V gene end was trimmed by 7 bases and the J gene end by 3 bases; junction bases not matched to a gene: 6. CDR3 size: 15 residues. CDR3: CASKTGTGVNQPQHF. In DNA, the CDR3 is TGTGCCAGCAAGACCGGGACAGGGGTCAATCAGCCCCAGCATTTT.

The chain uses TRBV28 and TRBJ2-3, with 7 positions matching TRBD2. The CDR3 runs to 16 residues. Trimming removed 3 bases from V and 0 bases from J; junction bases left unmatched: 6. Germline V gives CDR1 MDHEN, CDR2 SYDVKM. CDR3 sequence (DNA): TGTGCCAGCAGTTTGGGAGGGGCGACTAGCACAGATACGCAGTATTTT. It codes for CASSLGGATSTDTQYF.

This CDR3 reads CASSLEPGGNYEQYF. The CDR3 DNA is TGTGCCAGCAGCTTGGAACCGGGAGGAAACTACGAGCAGTACTTC. This chain joins TRBV5-6 and TRBJ2-7; 7 nucleotides align to TRBD2. The trim removed 0 bases at V and 3 bases at J, leaving 6 bases unmatched. The CDR3 spans 15 residues. Germline values: CDR1 SGHDT, CDR2 YYEEEE.

The CDR3 nucleotides are TGTGCCAGCAGCAAGACGGACGGGATTAACGCGTATTTT. Translating gives CASSKTDGINAYF. V and J are TRBV28 and TRBJ2-3; D is perhaps TRBD2 (5 bases). The CDR3 is made up of 13 amino acids. CDR1 and CDR2 from the germline V gene are MDHEN and SYDVKM. The V gene lost 6 bases and the J gene lost 14 bases, with 21 bases spanning the gap.

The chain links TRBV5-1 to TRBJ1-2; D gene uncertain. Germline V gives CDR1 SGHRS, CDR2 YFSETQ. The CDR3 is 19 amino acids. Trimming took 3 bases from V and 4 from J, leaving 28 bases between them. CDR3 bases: TGCGCCAGCAGCTCGGCGGAGCCCGCGCAGTCCCGCTCCGGCTATGGCTACACCTTC. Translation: CASSSAEPAQSRSGYGYTF.

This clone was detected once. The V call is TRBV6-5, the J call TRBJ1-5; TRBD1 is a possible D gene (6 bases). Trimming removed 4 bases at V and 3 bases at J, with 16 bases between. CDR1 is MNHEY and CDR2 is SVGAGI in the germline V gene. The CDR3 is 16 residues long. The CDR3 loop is CASSFQGQTDNQPQHF. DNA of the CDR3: TGTGCCAGCAGTTTCCAAGGACAGACGGACAATCAGCCCCAGCATTTT.

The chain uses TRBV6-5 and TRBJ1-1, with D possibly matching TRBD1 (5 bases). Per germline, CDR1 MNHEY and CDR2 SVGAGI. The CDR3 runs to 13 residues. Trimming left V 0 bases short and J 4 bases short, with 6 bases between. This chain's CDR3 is CASSYSGGTEAFF. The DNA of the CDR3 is TGTGCCAGCAGTTACTCGGGGGGCACTGAAGCTTTCTTT.

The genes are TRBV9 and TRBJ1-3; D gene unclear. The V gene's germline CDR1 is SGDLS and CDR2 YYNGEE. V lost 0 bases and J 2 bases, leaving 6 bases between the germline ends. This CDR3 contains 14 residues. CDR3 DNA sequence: TGTGCCAGCAGCGTAGATCGAGCTGGAAACACCATATATTTT. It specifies CASSVDRAGNTIYF. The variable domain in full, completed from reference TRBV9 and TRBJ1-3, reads DSGVTQTPKHLITATGQRVTLRCSPRSGDLSVYWYQQSLDQGLQFLIQYYNGEERAKGNILERFSAQQFPDLHSELNLSSLELGDSALYFCASSVDRAGNTIYFGEGSWLTVV.

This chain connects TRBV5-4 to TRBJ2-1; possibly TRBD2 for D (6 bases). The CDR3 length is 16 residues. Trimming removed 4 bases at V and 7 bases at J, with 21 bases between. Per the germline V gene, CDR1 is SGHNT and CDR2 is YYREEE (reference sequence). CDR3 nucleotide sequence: TGTGCCAGCAGCCCCCCGGGAGACTACCGGGGGAATGAGCAGTTCTTC. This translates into CASSPPGDYRGNEQFF.

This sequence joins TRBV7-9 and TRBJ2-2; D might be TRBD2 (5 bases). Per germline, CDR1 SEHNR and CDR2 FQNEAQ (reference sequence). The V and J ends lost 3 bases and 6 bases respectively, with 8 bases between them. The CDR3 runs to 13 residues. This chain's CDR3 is CASSFSSSGELFF. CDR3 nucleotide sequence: TGTGCCAGCAGCTTCTCTAGCTCCGGGGAGCTGTTTTTT.

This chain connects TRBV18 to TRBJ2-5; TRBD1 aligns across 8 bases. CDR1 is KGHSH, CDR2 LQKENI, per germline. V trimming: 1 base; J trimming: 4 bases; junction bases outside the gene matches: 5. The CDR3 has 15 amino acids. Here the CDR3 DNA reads TGTGCCAGCTCACCACGGACAGGGTCGGGAGAGACCCAGTACTTC. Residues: CASSPRTGSGETQYF.

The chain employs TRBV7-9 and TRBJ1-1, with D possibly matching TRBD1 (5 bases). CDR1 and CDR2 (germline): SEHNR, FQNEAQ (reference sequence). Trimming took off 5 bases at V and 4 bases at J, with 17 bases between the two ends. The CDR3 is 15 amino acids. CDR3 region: CASSPPGALGTEAFF. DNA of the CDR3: TGTGCCAGCAGCCCCCCTGGGGCGCTGGGCACTGAAGCTTTCTTT. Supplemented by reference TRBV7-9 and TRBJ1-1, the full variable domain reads DTGVSQNPRHKITKRGQNVTFRCDPISEHNRLYWYRQTLGQGPEFLTYFQNEAQLEKSRLLSDRFSAERPKGSFSTLEIQRTEQGDSAMYLCASSPPGALGTEAFFGQGTRLTVV.

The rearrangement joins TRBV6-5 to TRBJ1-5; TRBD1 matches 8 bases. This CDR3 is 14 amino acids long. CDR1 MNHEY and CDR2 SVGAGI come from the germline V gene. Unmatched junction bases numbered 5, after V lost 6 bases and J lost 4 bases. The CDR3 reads CASSGQGWNQPQHF. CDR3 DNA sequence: TGTGCCAGCAGCGGACAGGGTTGGAATCAGCCCCAGCATTTT.

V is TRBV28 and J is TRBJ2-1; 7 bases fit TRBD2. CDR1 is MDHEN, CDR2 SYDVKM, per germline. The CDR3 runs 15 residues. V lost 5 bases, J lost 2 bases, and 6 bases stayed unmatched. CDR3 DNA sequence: TGTGCCAGCAGTCCAATCGGGGGGACCTACAATGAGCAGTTCTTC. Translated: CASSPIGGTYNEQFF.